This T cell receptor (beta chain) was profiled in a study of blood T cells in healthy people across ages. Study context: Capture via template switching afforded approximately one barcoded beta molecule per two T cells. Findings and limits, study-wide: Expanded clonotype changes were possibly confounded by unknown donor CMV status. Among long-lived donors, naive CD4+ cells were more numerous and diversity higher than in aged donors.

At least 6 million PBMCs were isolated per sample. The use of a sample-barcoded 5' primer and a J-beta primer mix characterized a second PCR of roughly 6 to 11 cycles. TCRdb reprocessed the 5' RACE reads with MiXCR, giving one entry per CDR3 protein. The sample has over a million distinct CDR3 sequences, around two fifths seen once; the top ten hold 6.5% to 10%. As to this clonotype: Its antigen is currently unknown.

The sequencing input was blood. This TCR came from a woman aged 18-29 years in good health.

CDR3 DNA: TGCAGTGCTAGAGACGCATTGTCAGTCTATGGCTACACCTTC. It yields the protein CSARDALSVYGYTF. J is TRBJ1-2 and V is TRBV20-1; no definite D call. The V gene lost 0 bases and the J gene lost 4 bases, with 12 bases spanning the gap. The CDR3 extends over 14 amino acids. Germline V gene data show CDR1 as DFQATT and CDR2 as SNEGSKA (reference sequence).